This entry features one T cell receptor beta chain sequence. This clone has just a few counts. Its antigen remains unidentified. Base qualities are not recorded, but no much larger clone differs from it by a single base. The data derive from a study of OX40 agonist ivuxolimab in advanced cancers. General notes on the study: Ivuxolimab, which targeted the costimulatory receptor OX40 (CD134), was an agonistic, fully human IgG2 monoclonal antibody. Intravenous ivuxolimab was administered to patients every 2 weeks at six dose levels: 0.01, 0.1, 0.3, 1.5, 3 and 10 mg/kg. Among the roughly 52 dose-escalation patients, around 20 had hepatocellular carcinoma, around 15 melanoma, 9 renal cell carcinoma and 9 head and neck cancer. A male proportion of about 79% and a mean age of approximately 62 years, ranging from roughly 23 to 90, were recorded for the dose-escalation cohort. Prior anti-PD-1, anti-PD-L1 or anti-CTLA-4 therapy was permitted, and 40% to 50% of dose-escalation patients had received checkpoint inhibitors. Partial responses occurred in three dose-escalation patients: two with cutaneous melanoma and one with hepatocellular carcinoma. The point of sequencing TCRbeta in the periphery was to test whether ivuxolimab changed TCR sequence diversity and drove clonal T-cell expansion. The paper reports the monotherapy dose-escalation portion (N = 52 patients) of the phase I ivuxolimab trial. The paper's findings and limits, for the study overall: After ivuxolimab, more expanded clones were found on average in CD8+ T cells than in CD4+ T cells. At doses of 0.1 to 3.0 mg/kg, clonal expansion of both CD4+ and CD8+ blood T cells was observed from baseline to week 6. Low levels of normalized T-cell clonal expansion were also seen in some nonresponding patients. Partial responders in the 0.1-3.0 mg/kg groups had among the lowest normalized peripheral clonal expansion, especially among CD8+ T cells. Which antigens the clonally expanded peripheral T cells were specific for was not determined.

The junction shows trimming of 4 bases on V and 5 bases on J, plus 9 bases between the germline ends. The CDR3 sequence holds 13 residues, the cysteine and phenylalanine included. The only DNA kept is the CDR3, 39 bases in frame from the first base. The germline V gene encodes CDR1 ENHRY and CDR2 SYGVKD. Genomic DNA was isolated from the sorted cells so that the TCRbeta CDR3 region could be sequenced. The immunoSEQ Assay was used to sequence the TCRbeta CDR3 regions. Not all clones reach the TCRdb copy of this immuneACCESS table, which keeps in-frame sequences only. Checked studies attribute under half of the gap to unresolved V genes and leave the rest unexplained. The sample table shows 55,000 to 75,000 clones, and around 84% are seen once. 8.2% of the sample is held by the ten biggest clonotypes. The trial excluded patients who had a history of autoimmune disease or who were on systemic immunosuppression. In every dose cohort, peripheral blood was drawn for TCR sequencing at baseline, cycle 4 day 1, and cycle 7 day 1. Samples were obtained from an open-label, multicenter, first-in-human phase I dose-escalation trial of ivuxolimab. The trial enrolled adults with locally advanced or metastatic head and neck squamous cell, hepatocellular, melanoma or renal cell carcinoma. Before TCR sequencing, CD4+ T cells and CD8+ T cells were sorted from peripheral blood as separate populations.

The sequence is built from TRBV10-3 and TRBJ2-4; TRBD1 is possibly the D segment (5 matching bases). The sample here was CD4+ or CD8+ T cells sorted from blood, taken in a trial of the OX40 agonist ivuxolimab. The TCR comes from an adult with an advanced solid tumor such as melanoma, head and neck, liver or kidney cancer. The nucleotide sequence reads TGTGCCATCAGTGGGGGCTTGGAAAACATTCAGTACTTC. Translation gives CAISGGLENIQYF.